This T cell receptor (beta chain) was recovered during a study of identifying expanded T cells in peripheral blood. Findings and limits, study-wide: Differentially abundant clones: 0.95 to 1.5 between replicates, 16.4 at around 14 days, less than 25 at four.

The length of the CDR3 is 15 residues. V lost 4 bases and J lost 1; bases outside the gene matches: 5. A note on this clone: Its antigen is unknown.

Method: immunoSEQ multiplex PCR; TCRdb's copy keeps in-frame clones and lacks some. The sample records fewer than 60,000 clones, approximately 86% being singletons. During the collection period, no donor immune events like infections were recorded. This clonotype originated in a person aged 18 to 75 in good health. This chain uses TRBV7-1 with TRBJ2-3; the match to TRBD1 covers 7 bases. TRBV7-1 is annotated as an ORF whose role is uncertain. Material for sequencing was blood. In DNA, the CDR3 is TGTGCCAGCAGCTTACGGGACAGAGGCACAGATACGCAGTATTTT. Translating it yields CASSLRDRGTDTQYF.